Given below is one TCR beta chain in context. Its antigen remains unknown. The sample comes from a study of response to subunit inactivated influenza vaccine. Study outcomes and limitations: It was the authors' suggestion that each seasonal influenza vaccination recruits few new T cells.

A single record per CDR3 protein comes from TCRdb applying MiXCR to the RT-PCR reads. The sample shows about 650,000 distinct CDR3 sequences, 15% to 19% of them seen only once. This CDR3 comprises 15 residues. V lost 4 bases and J lost 4, with 16 bases in between. CDR1 and CDR2 from the germline V gene are MRHNA and SNTAGT. The TCR originated in a man aged 45-65 years who received an inactivated influenza vaccine. This specimen was PBMCs from blood, taken 11 to 12 days after vaccination. V usage is TRBV6-4 and J usage is TRBJ2-5; D could derive from TRBD1 or TRBD2 (5 bases each). The CDR3 nucleotides are TGTGCCAGCAGTGCATCCGGGACGACTGGAGAGACCCAGTACTTC. Translating gives CASSASGTTGETQYF.